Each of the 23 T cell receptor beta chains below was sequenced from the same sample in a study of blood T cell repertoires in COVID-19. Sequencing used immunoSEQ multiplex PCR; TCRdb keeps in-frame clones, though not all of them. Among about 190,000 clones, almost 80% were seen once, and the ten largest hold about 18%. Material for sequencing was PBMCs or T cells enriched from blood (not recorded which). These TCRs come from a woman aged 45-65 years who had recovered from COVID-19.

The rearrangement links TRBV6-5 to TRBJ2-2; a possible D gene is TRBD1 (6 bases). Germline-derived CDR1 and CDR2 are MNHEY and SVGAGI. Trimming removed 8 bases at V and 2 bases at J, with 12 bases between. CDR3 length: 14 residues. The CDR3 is CASGGGLNTGELFF. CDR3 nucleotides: TGTGCCAGCGGGGGCGGCTTAAACACCGGGGAGCTGTTTTTT.

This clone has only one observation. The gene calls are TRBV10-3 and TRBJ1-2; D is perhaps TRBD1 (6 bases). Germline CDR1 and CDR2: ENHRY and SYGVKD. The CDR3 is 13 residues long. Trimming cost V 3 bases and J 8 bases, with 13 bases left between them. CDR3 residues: CAISEQGVGGYTF. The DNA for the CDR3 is TGTGCCATCAGTGAACAGGGAGTCGGAGGCTACACCTTC.

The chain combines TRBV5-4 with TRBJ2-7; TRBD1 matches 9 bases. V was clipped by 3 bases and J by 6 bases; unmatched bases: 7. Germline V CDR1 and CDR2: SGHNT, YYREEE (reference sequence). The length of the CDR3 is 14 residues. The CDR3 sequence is CASSYRDRDSEQYF. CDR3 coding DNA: TGTGCCAGCAGCTACCGGGACAGGGATAGCGAGCAGTACTTC.

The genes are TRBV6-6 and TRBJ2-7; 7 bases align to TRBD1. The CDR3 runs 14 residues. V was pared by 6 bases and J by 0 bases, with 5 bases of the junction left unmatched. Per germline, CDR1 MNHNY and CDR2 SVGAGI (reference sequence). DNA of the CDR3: TGTGCCAGCAGCCGACAGGGAAGCTCCTACGAGCAGTACTTC. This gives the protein CASSRQGSSYEQYF.

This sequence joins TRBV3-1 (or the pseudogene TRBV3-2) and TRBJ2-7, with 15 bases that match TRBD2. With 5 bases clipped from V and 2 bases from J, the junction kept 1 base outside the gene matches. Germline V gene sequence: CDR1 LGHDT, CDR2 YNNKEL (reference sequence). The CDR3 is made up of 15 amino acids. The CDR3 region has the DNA TGTGCCAGCAGCGGGACTAGCGGGAGGACCTACGAGCAGTACTTC. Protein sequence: CASSGTSGRTYEQYF.

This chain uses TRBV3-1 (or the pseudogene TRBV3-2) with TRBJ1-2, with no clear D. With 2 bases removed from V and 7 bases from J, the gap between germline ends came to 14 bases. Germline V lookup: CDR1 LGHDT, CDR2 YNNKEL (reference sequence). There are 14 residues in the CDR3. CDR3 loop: CASSQTGSGSGYTF. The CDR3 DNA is TGTGCCAGCAGCCAAACGGGTAGCGGGTCTGGCTACACCTTC.

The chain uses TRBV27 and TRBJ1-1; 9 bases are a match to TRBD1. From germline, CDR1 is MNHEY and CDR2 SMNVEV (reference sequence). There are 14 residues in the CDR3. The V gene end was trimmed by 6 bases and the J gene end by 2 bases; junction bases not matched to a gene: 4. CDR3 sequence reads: CASRSTGGNTEAFF. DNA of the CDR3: TGTGCCAGCAGGTCGACAGGGGGTAACACTGAAGCTTTCTTT.

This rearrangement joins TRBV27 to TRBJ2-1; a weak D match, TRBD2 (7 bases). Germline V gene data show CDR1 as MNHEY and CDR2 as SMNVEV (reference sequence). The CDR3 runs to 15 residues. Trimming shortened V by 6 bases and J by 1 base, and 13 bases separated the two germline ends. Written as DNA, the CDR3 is TGTGCCAGCAGGATACAGGGAGGGTCCTACAATGAGCAGTTCTTC. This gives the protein CASRIQGGSYNEQFF.

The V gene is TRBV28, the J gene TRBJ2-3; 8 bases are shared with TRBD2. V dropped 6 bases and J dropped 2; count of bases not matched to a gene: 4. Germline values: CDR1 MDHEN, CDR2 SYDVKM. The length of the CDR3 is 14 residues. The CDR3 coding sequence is TGTGCCAGCAGGAGTAGCGGGATCACAGATACGCAGTATTTT. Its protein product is CASRSSGITDTQYF.

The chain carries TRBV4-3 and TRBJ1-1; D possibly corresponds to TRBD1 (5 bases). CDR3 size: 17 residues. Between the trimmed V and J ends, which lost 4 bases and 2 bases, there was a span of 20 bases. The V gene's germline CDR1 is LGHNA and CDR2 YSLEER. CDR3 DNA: TGCGCCAGCAGCCCAGGGCCCTGGCCGAGCGATAACACTGAAGCTTTCTTT. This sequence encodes CASSPGPWPSDNTEAFF.

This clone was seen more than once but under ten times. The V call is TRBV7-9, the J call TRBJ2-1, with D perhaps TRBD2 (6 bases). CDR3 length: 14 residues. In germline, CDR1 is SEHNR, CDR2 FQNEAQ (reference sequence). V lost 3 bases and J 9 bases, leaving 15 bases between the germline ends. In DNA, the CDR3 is TGTGCCAGCAGCTTGTCCGGGGACTTAATTGAGCAGTTCTTC. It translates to CASSLSGDLIEQFF.

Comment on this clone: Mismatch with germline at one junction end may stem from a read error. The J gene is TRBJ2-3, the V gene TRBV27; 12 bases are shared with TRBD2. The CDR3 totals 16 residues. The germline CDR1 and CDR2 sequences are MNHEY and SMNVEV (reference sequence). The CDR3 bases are TGCATATCTTCACTAGCGGGAGGACGAAGCACAGATACGCAGTATTTT. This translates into CISSLAGGRSTDTQYF.

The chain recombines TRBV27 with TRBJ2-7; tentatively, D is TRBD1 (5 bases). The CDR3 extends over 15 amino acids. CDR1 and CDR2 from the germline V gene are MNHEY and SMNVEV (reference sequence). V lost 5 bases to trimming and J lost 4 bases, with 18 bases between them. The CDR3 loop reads CASSRQPPPGYEQYF. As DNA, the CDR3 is TGTGCCAGCAGTAGACAGCCTCCTCCGGGTTACGAGCAGTACTTC.

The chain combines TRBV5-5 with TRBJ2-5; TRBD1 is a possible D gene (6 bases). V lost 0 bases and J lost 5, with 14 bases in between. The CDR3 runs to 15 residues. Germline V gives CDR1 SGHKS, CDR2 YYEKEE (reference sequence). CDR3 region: CASSLGITRGETQYF. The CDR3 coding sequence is TGTGCCAGCAGCTTGGGTATCACCAGGGGCGAGACCCAGTACTTC. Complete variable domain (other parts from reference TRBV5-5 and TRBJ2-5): DAGVTQSPTHLIKTRGQQVTLRCSPISGHKSVSWYQQVLGQGPQFIFQYYEKEERGRGNFPDRFSARQFPNYSSELNVNALLLGDSALYLCASSLGITRGETQYFGPGTRLLVL.

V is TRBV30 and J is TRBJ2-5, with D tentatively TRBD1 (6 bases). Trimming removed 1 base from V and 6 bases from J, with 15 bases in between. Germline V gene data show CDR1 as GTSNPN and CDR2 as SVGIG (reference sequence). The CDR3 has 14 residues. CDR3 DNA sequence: TGTGCCTGGAGTGAGTTTGAGGGGGTAAAGACCCAGTACTTC. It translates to CAWSEFEGVKTQYF.

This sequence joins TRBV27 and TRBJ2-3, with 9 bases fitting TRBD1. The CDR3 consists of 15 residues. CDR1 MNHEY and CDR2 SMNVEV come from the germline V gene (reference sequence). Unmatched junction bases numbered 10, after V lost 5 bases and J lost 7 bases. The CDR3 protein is CASSPYTGGMNTQYF. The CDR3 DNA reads TGTGCCAGCAGTCCCTATACAGGGGGCATGAATACGCAGTATTTT.

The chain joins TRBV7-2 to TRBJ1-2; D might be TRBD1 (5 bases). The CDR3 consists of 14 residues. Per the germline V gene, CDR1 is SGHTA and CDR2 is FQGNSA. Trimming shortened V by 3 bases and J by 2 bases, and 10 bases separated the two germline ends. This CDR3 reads CASSFNGGNYGYTF. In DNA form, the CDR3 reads TGTGCCAGCAGCTTTAACGGGGGGAACTATGGCTACACCTTC.

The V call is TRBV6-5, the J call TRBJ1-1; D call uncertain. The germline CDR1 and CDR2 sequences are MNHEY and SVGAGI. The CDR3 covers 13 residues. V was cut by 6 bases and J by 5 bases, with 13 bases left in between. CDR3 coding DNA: TGTGCCAGCAGCCGCTTTCGGGGTACTGAAGCTTTCTTT. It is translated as CASSRFRGTEAFF.

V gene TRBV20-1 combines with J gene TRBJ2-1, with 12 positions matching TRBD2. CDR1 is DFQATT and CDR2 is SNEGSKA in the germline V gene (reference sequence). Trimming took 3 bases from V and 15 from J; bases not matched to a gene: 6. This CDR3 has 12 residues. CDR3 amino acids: CSASSSGGVGFF. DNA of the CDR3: TGCAGTGCTAGTTCTAGCGGGGGGGTAGGGTTCTTC.

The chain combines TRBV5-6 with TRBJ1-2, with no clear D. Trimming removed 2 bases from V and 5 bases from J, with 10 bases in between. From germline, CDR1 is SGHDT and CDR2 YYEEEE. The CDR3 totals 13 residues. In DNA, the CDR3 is TGTGCCAGCAGCTTAACAGCCCAATATGGCTACACCTTC. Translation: CASSLTAQYGYTF.

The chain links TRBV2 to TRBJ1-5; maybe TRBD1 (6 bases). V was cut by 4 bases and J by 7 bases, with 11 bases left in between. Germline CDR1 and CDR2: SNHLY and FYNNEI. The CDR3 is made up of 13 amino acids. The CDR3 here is CASSVRTEQPQHF. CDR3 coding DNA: TGTGCCAGCAGTGTCAGGACAGAACAGCCCCAGCATTTT.

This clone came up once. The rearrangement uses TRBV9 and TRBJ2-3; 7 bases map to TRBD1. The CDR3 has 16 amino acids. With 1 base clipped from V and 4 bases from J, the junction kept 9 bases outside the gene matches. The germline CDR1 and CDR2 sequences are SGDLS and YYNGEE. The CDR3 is CASSVQTGIEADTQYF. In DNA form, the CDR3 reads TGTGCCAGCAGCGTACAGACAGGGATTGAGGCAGATACGCAGTATTTT.

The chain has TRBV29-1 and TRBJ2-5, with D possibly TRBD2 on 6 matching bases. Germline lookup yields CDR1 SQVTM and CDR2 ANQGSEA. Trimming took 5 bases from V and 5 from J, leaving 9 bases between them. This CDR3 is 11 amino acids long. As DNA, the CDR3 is TGCAGCGTTAGGGAGGAGGAGACCCAGTACTTC. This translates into CSVREEETQYF.